Following are 19 T cell receptor beta chains from one sample sequenced in a study of blood T cell repertoires in COVID-19. Some clones are missing from TCRdb's copy, which holds only in-frame ones; the method was immunoSEQ multiplex PCR. The table records about 170,000 clones, around nine tenths of them present only once. Sequences were obtained from peripheral blood. The receptors were sampled from a woman over 75 with COVID-19, enrolled during active disease.

The chain is built from TRBV9 and TRBJ2-2; TRBD2 might be the D (5 bases). V lost 4 bases, J lost 1 base, and 14 bases lay in between. From germline, CDR1 is SGDLS and CDR2 YYNGEE. The CDR3 consists of 16 residues. CDR3 sequence reads: CASSPRSSRNTGELFF. The CDR3 DNA reads as TGTGCCAGCAGCCCAAGGTCTAGCCGGAACACCGGGGAGCTGTTTTTT.

The chain employs TRBV28 and TRBJ2-1, with 10 bases fitting TRBD1. The germline CDR1 and CDR2 sequences are MDHEN and SYDVKM. This CDR3 comprises 13 residues. Losses at the gene ends were 9 bases for V and 7 bases for J; bases not matched to a gene: 6. This CDR3 reads CASRQGAINEQFF. The CDR3, as DNA: TGTGCCAGTAGACAGGGGGCGATTAATGAGCAGTTCTTC. The entire variable domain, with the rest obtained from reference TRBV28 and TRBJ2-1, is as follows: DVKVTQSSRYLVKRTGEKVFLECVQDMDHENMFWYRQDPGLGLRLIYFSYDVKMKEKGDIPEGYSVSREKKERFSLILESASTNQTSMYLCASRQGAINEQFFGPGTRLTVL.

This clone was found a few times. The chain recombines TRBV28 with TRBJ2-7; TRBD1 agrees at 9 bases. Germline assignment: CDR1 MDHEN and CDR2 SYDVKM. The CDR3 is 13 residues long. V shed 8 bases, J shed 4 bases, and the junction held 6 bases outside the gene matches. For the CDR3, the DNA is TGTGCCAGCGGGACAGGGACAACTTACGAGCAGTACTTC. Its translation: CASGTGTTYEQYF.

The rearrangement links TRBV19 to TRBJ2-3, with TRBD2 as a possible D gene (6 bases). The CDR3 runs to 15 residues. CDR1 and CDR2 (germline): LNHDA, SQIVND (reference sequence). The V gene lost 4 bases and the J gene lost 2 bases, with 13 bases spanning the gap. The CDR3, as DNA: TGTGCCAGTAGTAGGTGGGGGGAGGTCACAGATACGCAGTATTTT. This translates into CASSRWGEVTDTQYF.

J is TRBJ1-1 and V is TRBV28, with 10 bases lining up with TRBD1. The trim removed 7 bases at V and 2 bases at J, leaving 13 bases unmatched. Per the germline V gene, CDR1 is MDHEN and CDR2 is SYDVKM. The CDR3 spans 17 residues. CDR3 nucleotides: TGTGCCAGCACCCCCCCCCTTGGGACAGGGGATAACACTGAAGCTTTCTTT. Protein: CASTPPLGTGDNTEAFF.

CDR3 residues: CASSSGLAGGQGETQYF. The CDR3 DNA is TGTGCCAGCAGTTCGGGACTAGCGGGAGGTCAGGGAGAGACCCAGTACTTC. The chain recombines TRBV28 with TRBJ2-5, with 15 bases matching TRBD2. The length of the CDR3 is 17 residues. V trimming: 4 bases; J trimming: 4 bases; junction bases outside the gene matches: 7. Germline V gene sequence: CDR1 MDHEN, CDR2 SYDVKM.

The chain carries TRBV29-1 and TRBJ1-2; 7 nucleotides agree with TRBD1. The germline V gene has CDR1 SQVTM and CDR2 ANQGSEA. Unmatched junction bases numbered 9, after V lost 7 bases and J lost 4 bases. The CDR3 loop spans 13 amino acids. CDR3 sequence (DNA): TGCAGCGCCGGAGAAGGGGGCATCTATGGCTACACCTTC. As protein: CSAGEGGIYGYTF. The full variable domain, with the rest looked up from reference TRBV29-1 and TRBJ1-2, is SAVISQKPSRDICQRGTSLTIQCQVDSQVTMMFWYRQQPGQSLTLIATANQGSEATYESGFVIDKFPISRPNLTFSTLTVSNMSPEDSSIYLCSAGEGGIYGYTFGSGTRLTVV.

The rearrangement uses TRBV9 and TRBJ2-1; TRBD1 matches 9 bases. Germline lookup yields CDR1 SGDLS and CDR2 YYNGEE. This CDR3 has 17 amino acids. V was pared by 4 bases and J by 4 bases, with 12 bases of the junction left unmatched. Written as DNA, the CDR3 is TGTGCCAGCAGCCTCACCGGGGGACAGGGATTATACAATGAGCAGTTCTTC. This sequence encodes CASSLTGGQGLYNEQFF.

This clone has just a few counts. This chain uses TRBV3-1 (or the pseudogene TRBV3-2) with TRBJ1-3, with a weak D call TRBD1 (6 bases). This CDR3 is built from 17 residues. Germline CDR1 and CDR2: LGHDT and YNNKEL (reference sequence). Trimming pared 3 bases from V and 4 bases from J, leaving 19 bases between. CDR3 region: CASSHLRTAGGGNTIYF. In DNA form, the CDR3 reads TGTGCCAGCAGCCATTTGAGGACAGCCGGAGGAGGAAACACCATATATTTT.

The V call is TRBV6-4, the J call TRBJ2-3; 9 bases fit TRBD2. The CDR3 totals 16 residues. V shed 0 bases, J shed 3 bases, and the junction held 4 bases outside the gene matches. The V gene's germline CDR1 is MRHNA and CDR2 SNTAGT. The CDR3 region is CASSDSGSGSTDTQYF. The CDR3 nucleotides are TGTGCCAGCAGTGACTCAGGTAGCGGGAGTACAGATACGCAGTATTTT.

This chain links TRBV12-3 or TRBV12-4 with TRBJ1-6, with D unresolved. Trimming removed 8 bases at V and 10 bases at J, with 15 bases between. This CDR3 contains 13 residues. The CDR3 DNA sequence: TGTGCCAGCCTTCTTGAGCGAGGATCACCCCTCCACTTT. It specifies CASLLERGSPLHF.

V gene TRBV19 combines with J gene TRBJ2-5; 7 positions agree with TRBD1. Trimming cost V 6 bases and J 9 bases; bases outside gene matches: 13. CDR1 is LNHDA and CDR2 is SQIVND in the germline V gene (reference sequence). The CDR3 runs to 14 residues. This CDR3 reads CASSQRTGWMAQYF. The CDR3 DNA is TGTGCCAGTAGCCAGAGGACAGGTTGGATGGCCCAGTACTTC.

The chain links TRBV21-1 to TRBJ1-5; the table's D call, TRBD1, was not checked against the DNA. TRBV21-1 is a recognized pseudogene. This CDR3 contains 17 residues. The CDR3 spells CASITPNRGTGNQPQHF. For the CDR3, the DNA is TGTGCCAGCATCACACCTAACAGGGGTACGGGCAATCAGCCCCAGCATTTT.

J is TRBJ2-7 and V is TRBV2, with D possibly TRBD2 on 6 matching bases. The CDR3 consists of 13 residues. Per the germline V gene, CDR1 is SNHLY and CDR2 is FYNNEI. Trimming took off 7 bases at V and 0 bases at J, with 10 bases between the two ends. The DNA of the CDR3 is TGTGCCAGCAACCGGGACTTCTCCTACGAGCAGTACTTC. Its translation is CASNRDFSYEQYF.

This clone was seen a few times. V usage is TRBV7-3 and J usage is TRBJ1-1, with 8 bases aligning to TRBD1. The CDR3 loop spans 14 amino acids. Germline V gene sequence: CDR1 SGHTA, CDR2 FQGTGA. The ends lost 5 bases at V and 10 bases at J; junction bases unmatched: 12. The CDR3 DNA reads as TGTGCCAGCAGCCCCACGGGGACAGGCAAAGGAGCTTTCTTT. Translating it yields CASSPTGTGKGAFF.

V gene TRBV2 combines with J gene TRBJ2-2; D is possibly TRBD1 (6 bases). Germline assignment: CDR1 SNHLY and CDR2 FYNNEI. CDR3 length: 15 amino acids. Trimming took 3 bases from V and 5 from J, leaving 13 bases between them. The CDR3 DNA sequence: TGTGCCAGCAGTGAGAGCACAGGGTATACCGGGGAGCTGTTTTTT. Translated, it gives CASSESTGYTGELFF. Full variable domain (missing parts from reference TRBV2 and TRBJ2-2): EPEVTQTPSHQVTQMGQEVILRCVPISNHLYFYWYRQILGQKVEFLVSFYNNEISEKSEIFDDQFSVERPDGSNFTLKIRSTKLEDSAMYFCASSESTGYTGELFFGEGSRLTVL.

This clone has a handful of counts. This chain uses TRBV3-1 (or the pseudogene TRBV3-2) with TRBJ2-4; no firm D call. Trimming removed 0 bases at V and 7 bases at J, with 16 bases between. The CDR3 is 16 amino acids. Per the germline V gene, CDR1 is LGHDT and CDR2 is YNNKEL (reference sequence). As DNA, the CDR3 is TGTGCCAGCAGCCAAGATCTGAACAGTTGGCAGAACATTCAGTACTTC. Protein: CASSQDLNSWQNIQYF.

V gene TRBV6-6 combines with J gene TRBJ2-7; D gene uncertain. Germline V gene lookup returns CDR1 MNHNY and CDR2 SVGAGI (reference sequence). This CDR3 region has 11 residues. Trimming stripped 5 bases from V and 2 bases from J, with 4 bases between. The CDR3 protein is CASSTTYEQYF. CDR3 bases: TGTGCCAGCAGTACTACCTACGAGCAGTACTTC.

The chain carries TRBV7-2 and TRBJ2-7; the match to TRBD1 covers 9 bases. CDR3 length: 15 residues. Per germline, CDR1 SGHTA and CDR2 FQGNSA. The V gene end was trimmed by 5 bases and the J gene end by 1 base; junction bases not matched to a gene: 6. As DNA, the CDR3 is TGTGCCAGCAGCCGTACAGGGGGCTCTTCCTACGAGCAGTACTTC. Translated, it gives CASSRTGGSSYEQYF.